This TCR beta chain was documented in a study of T cell repertoires in cytomegalovirus infection. About the study: Carrying CMV and the relevant HLA type showed in public TCR beta signatures.

TCRdb re-analysed the reads in MiXCR, keeping a single row per CDR3 protein. The repertoire holds under 850,000 distinct CDR3 sequences, approximately 40% seen once, with about 2.8% in the top ten. This clonotype has a count of ten or more. The CDR3 has 13 amino acids. The germline CDR1 and CDR2 sequences are SQVTM and ANQGSEA. Germline trimming cut 6 bases from V and 8 bases from J; bases unmatched to any gene: 9. The rearrangement uses TRBV29-1 and TRBJ1-2, with 10 bases matching TRBD1. This sequence originates from a human donor in good health (CMV status not recorded). Some clones in this sample may be carry-over from other donors' samples. Sequenced material: PBMCs. The CDR3 spells CSVERDRGRGYTF. The CDR3 DNA follows: TGCAGCGTGGAGCGGGACAGGGGCCGCGGCTACACCTTC.